Listed below are T cell receptor beta chains from one sample, sequenced in a study of radiation and T cells in renal cell carcinoma. TCRdb's table, derived via immunoSEQ multiplex PCR, lists solely in-frame clones and lacks some. The top ten clones hold approximately 1.9% of a sample with around 130,000 clones, roughly four fifths of them seen once. Sample: blood, taken from a patient whose treatment included radiotherapy and nephrectomy. These TCRs come from a woman aged 55 to 70 with renal cell carcinoma. Each CDR3 is given with its conserved first and last residue. A D gene is named only where the DNA matches it firmly. Clone size is not always given. Where it is, it says once, few, many or a class for expanded clones.

v_call	d_call	j_call	clone_size	cdr3_nt	cdr3_aa
TRBV6-6	TRBD1	TRBJ2-7	NA	TGTGCCAGCAGAACAGGGACAGCGTCCTACGAGCAGTACTTC	CASRTGTASYEQYF
TRBV30	NA	TRBJ1-5	NA	TGTGCCTGGAGCACCACCGGAAGGGGACGTCAGCCCCAGCATTTT	CAWSTTGRGRQPQHF
TRBV27	NA	TRBJ1-2	NA	TGTGCCAGCAGTTTACGACAGACTAACTATGGCTACACCTTC	CASSLRQTNYGYTF
TRBV5-6	NA	TRBJ1-1	NA	TGTGCCAGCAGCTTGGCCGCGGCAGGGAGTGAACCTGCGACTGAAGCTTTCTTT	CASSLAAAGSEPATEAFF
TRBV7-2	NA	TRBJ2-7	NA	TGTGCCAGCAGCTTACGGGGGCTATACGAGCAGTACTTC	CASSLRGLYEQYF
TRBV7-2	TRBD2	TRBJ2-5	NA	TGTGCCAGCAGACGACTCGGACTAGCGGAGCAAGAGACCCAGTACTTC	CASRRLGLAEQETQYF
TRBV2	NA	TRBJ2-7	NA	TGTGCCAGCAGTGAAGGGTCGGCCGAGGGGTACTTC	CASSEGSAEGYF
TRBV5-1	NA	TRBJ2-1	NA	TGCGCCAGCAGCTTGGAATTAGCGGAATACAATGAGCAGTTCTTC	CASSLELAEYNEQFF
TRBV6-4	TRBD2	TRBJ2-4	NA	TGTGCCAGCAGTGCCCGCGGGGAGGGCATTCAGTACTTC	CASSARGEGIQYF
TRBV19	NA	TRBJ2-2	NA	TGTGCCAGTAAAGCGGACTACACTAACACCGGGGAGCTGTTTTTT	CASKADYTNTGELFF
TRBV11-2	NA	TRBJ1-3	NA	TGTGCCAGCAGCTTGAACAGGGCCAGCTCTGGAAACACCATATATTTT	CASSLNRASSGNTIYF
TRBV5-1	NA	TRBJ1-2	NA	TGCGCCAGCAGCTTGGAGAGTAGTAGGGGCTATGGCTACACCTTC	CASSLESSRGYGYTF
TRBV11-2	NA	TRBJ1-1	NA	TGTGCCAGCAGCTTCGGCAGGCGTTACATGAACACTGAAGCTTTCTTT	CASSFGRRYMNTEAFF
TRBV28	NA	TRBJ1-1	NA	TGTGCCAGCAGCCCTGGGGGGCGGGGACCTGAAGCTTTCTTT	CASSPGGRGPEAFF
TRBV4-2	TRBD2	TRBJ2-2	few	TGTGCCAGCAGCCAACCGGGACTAGCGGGAGGGGACACCGGGGAGCTGTTTTTT	CASSQPGLAGGDTGELFF
TRBV5-5	TRBD2	TRBJ2-7	NA	TGTGCCAGCAGCTTGATACGGGACTACTCCTACGAGCAGTACTTC	CASSLIRDYSYEQYF
TRBV2	TRBD1	TRBJ2-1	NA	TGTGCCAGCAGCGGGACAGGTTGGAATGAGCAGTTCTTC	CASSGTGWNEQFF
TRBV27	NA	TRBJ2-1	few	TGTGCCACCTCCTCCGGGACTCTCCACTTCAATGAGCAGTTCTTC	CATSSGTLHFNEQFF
TRBV6-5	TRBD1	TRBJ2-7	NA	TGTGCCAGCAGAGACCCGGGACAGGGACTCTACGAGCAGTACTTC	CASRDPGQGLYEQYF
TRBV28	NA	TRBJ2-7	NA	TGTGCCAGCAGTTTGGGGGGAGGAGGCTACGAGCAGTACTTC	CASSLGGGGYEQYF
TRBV5-1	NA	TRBJ2-5	NA	TGCGCCAGCACCCGAGGACTGGGGGAGACCCAGTACTTC	CASTRGLGETQYF
TRBV7-2	NA	TRBJ1-5	NA	TGTGCCAGCAGTCCAAGGGCAGGGCGGGATCAGCCCCAGCATTTT	CASSPRAGRDQPQHF